The TCR beta chain described here comes from a study of T cells in Graves' hyperthyroidism and ophthalmopathy (dated by TCRdb to the late 2010s). Study-level background: Peripheral blood was collected at initial diagnosis, before any treatment. The paper reports TCR Vbeta CDR3 sequencing of 130 to 150 peripheral blood samples: approximately 41 ophthalmopathy, approximately 74 hyperthyroidism and around 17 progressor patients. After sampling, hyperthyroidism patients received methimazole starting at 30 mg daily, and ophthalmopathy patients received high-dose intravenous methylprednisolone. In addition, the study compared T-cell repertoires in thyroid tissue and in blood from roughly six Graves' hyperthyroidism patients. Prospective prediction of ophthalmopathy was tested in an independent validation cohort of approximately 19 hyperthyroidism patients and 17 patients who later progressed to ophthalmopathy. The roughly 91 discovery patients were randomly split 7:3 into training and test sets. A discovery cohort of fewer than 110 patients, roughly 45 with Graves' ophthalmopathy and 55 to 60 with stable Graves' hyperthyroidism, was used to find distinguishing TCR V-J signatures.

The paper's findings and limits, for the study overall: During validation, the model predicted progression to ophthalmopathy a median of about 6.3 months ahead of onset, with roughly 65% sensitivity and less than 85% specificity. Sample size was not statistically predetermined, and investigators were not blinded to group allocation. Most expanded thyroid clonotypes (frequency above 0.001) were also detected in blood, a finding suggesting that blood repertoires may reflect thyroid immune responses. A model built on a 13 V-J signature distinguished ophthalmopathy from stable hyperthyroidism, reaching 85% to 90% sensitivity and 81% to 83% specificity in cross-validation and 80%/75% in testing.

The TCR beta CDR3 regions were amplified from RNA transcripts. The TCR CDR3 was subjected to a first round of RT-PCR using the HTBI primer set and the Qiagen OneStep RT-PCR kit. A second multiplex PCR round built the libraries, followed by size selection and purification. Sequencing of the libraries was done on an Illumina HiSeq2000 using paired-end 100 bp reads. The study's processing was this. Raw data were processed with SOAPnuke, discarding reads with adapters, uncalled bases, mean Phred below 15, or no exact constant-primer or identifier match. High-quality paired reads were merged using COPE v1.2.5, and each unique nucleotide sequence was defined as a clonotype. MiTCR v1.1 was used to align the clonotypes against IMGT TRBV, TRBD and TRBJ reference segments. The analysis was restricted to V-J combinations with a frequency above 0.0001, which together covered about 99% of the repertoires. The TCS score was defined as F50 (clonal expansion) divided by E x V (chaos), with BLOSUM62-based TCRdist calculated between CDR3 peptides within each V-J. Welch's t-statistics and random forest reduced around 520 V-J features to some 14, which were used in a naive Bayes classifier (R e1071). TCRdb ran its own pipeline on the public reads, namely fastp trimming at Q25 and MiXCR clone calling, and kept in-frame beta chains. Rows matching on CDR3 protein sequence are summarized as one entry with the most common DNA and genes. In this record, the V and J calls reflect TCRdb's handling and not the investigators' own analysis. In all, the sample holds fewer than 650,000 distinct CDR3 sequences, and more than 13% of those were seen once. The ten top clones hold less than 9% of the sample.

This clonotype came up many times. The specificity of this receptor is unknown. No base-level quality is on record; no much larger clone is a single base apart. CDR1 and CDR2 are read off the germline V gene as MNHNS and SASEGT. The CDR3, from cysteine to phenylalanine, totals 18 residues. Left in the record is the CDR3 DNA by itself, 54 bases read in frame from the first base. V and J are truncated by 11 bases and 0 bases respectively, leaving an intervening sequence of 26 bases. Ophthalmopathy patients had moderately to severely active disease, with a Clinical Activity Score of 3 or more, a NOSPECS grade of 4 or more, and a disease duration of less than 3 months. The study excluded patients with uncontrolled infections, other autoimmune diseases, pregnancy or lactation. Diagnoses were established on the basis of clinical symptoms, serum thyroxine and TRAb, thyroid ultrasound, and orbital computed tomography. PBMCs were isolated from about 9.2 ml of fresh peripheral blood by Ficoll-Paque density gradient centrifugation. Total RNA was extracted with Trizol reagent, and quality was checked on an Agilent 2100 Bioanalyzer.

The source of this sequence is a woman aged 18-29 years with Graves' ophthalmopathy. Sequenced input: blood. The receptor chain draws on TRBV6-1 and TRBJ2-1; confidence is insufficient to name the D gene. The DNA sequence is given as TGTGCCGCCACCTTAAGGTGGTCGATGTCGAGCTCCTACAATGAGCAGTTCTTC. Its coded protein is CAATLRWSMSSSYNEQFF.